This TCR beta chain was obtained from a study of cytomegalovirus exposure and HLA in healthy donors. Study-level points and caveats: The study assumed roughly uniform donor sequencing depth for presence/absence analyses.

These donors counted as nominally healthy when sampled, but unrecorded immune exposures were likely. PCR primers comprised 60 Vbeta and 13 Jbeta primers. TCRdb's copy holds only in-frame clones and misses some; the assay was immunoSEQ multiplex PCR. The sample lists roughly 190,000 clones, around two thirds seen once, with roughly 2.9% in the top ten. A few counts support this clone. Its antigen is undetermined. This CDR3 region has 14 residues. Germline assignment: CDR1 SGHVS and CDR2 FNYEAQ. With 1 base removed from V and 0 bases from J, the gap between germline ends came to 6 bases. This receptor was obtained from a middle-aged man in good health and CMV-seronegative. V usage is TRBV7-6 and J usage is TRBJ2-5, with D unresolved. Material: PBMCs. CDR3 amino acids: CASSLGGNQETQYF. CDR3 DNA sequence: TGTGCCAGCAGCTTAGGTGGCAACCAAGAGACCCAGTACTTC.